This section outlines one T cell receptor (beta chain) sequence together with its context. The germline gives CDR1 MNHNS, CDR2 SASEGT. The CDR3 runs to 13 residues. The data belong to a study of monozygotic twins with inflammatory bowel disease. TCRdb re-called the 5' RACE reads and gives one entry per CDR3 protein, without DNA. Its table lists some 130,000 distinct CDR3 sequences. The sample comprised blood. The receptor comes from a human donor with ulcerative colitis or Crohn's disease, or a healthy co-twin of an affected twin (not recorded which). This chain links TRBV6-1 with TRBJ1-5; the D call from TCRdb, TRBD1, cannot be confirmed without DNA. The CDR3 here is CATSDRVNQPQHF.